This paragraph reports one T cell receptor (beta chain). Its matching antigen is unknown. Amplified TCR beta CDR3 regions came from RNA transcripts. First-round RT-PCR targeting the TCR CDR3 was performed with the HTBI primer set. TCRdb analysed the multiplex PCR reads with MiXCR anew, one entry per CDR3 protein. The sample lists around 300,000 distinct CDR3 sequences; about an eighth were seen once. This specimen belongs to a study of T cells in Graves' hyperthyroidism and ophthalmopathy. The CDR3 loop spans 15 amino acids. V was trimmed by 2 bases and J by 4 bases, leaving 11 bases between them. Germline CDR1 reads MNHEY; CDR2 reads SMNVEV (reference sequence). The patients, who ranged from 18 to 65 in age, presented with newly diagnosed hyperthyroidism lasting under 2 months. Regarding the study as a whole: The majority of expanded thyroid clonotypes above 0.001 also appeared in blood. Classification by a 13 V-J model distinguished ophthalmopathy from stable hyperthyroidism.

The TCR originated in a woman aged 25 to 45 with Graves' hyperthyroidism that later progressed to Graves' ophthalmopathy. The J gene is TRBJ2-2, the V gene TRBV27; D remains ambiguous. What was sequenced was blood. The CDR3 DNA reads as TGTGCCAGCAGTTTACCGGACGGCCCCACCGGGGAGCTGTTTTTT. Protein sequence: CASSLPDGPTGELFF.